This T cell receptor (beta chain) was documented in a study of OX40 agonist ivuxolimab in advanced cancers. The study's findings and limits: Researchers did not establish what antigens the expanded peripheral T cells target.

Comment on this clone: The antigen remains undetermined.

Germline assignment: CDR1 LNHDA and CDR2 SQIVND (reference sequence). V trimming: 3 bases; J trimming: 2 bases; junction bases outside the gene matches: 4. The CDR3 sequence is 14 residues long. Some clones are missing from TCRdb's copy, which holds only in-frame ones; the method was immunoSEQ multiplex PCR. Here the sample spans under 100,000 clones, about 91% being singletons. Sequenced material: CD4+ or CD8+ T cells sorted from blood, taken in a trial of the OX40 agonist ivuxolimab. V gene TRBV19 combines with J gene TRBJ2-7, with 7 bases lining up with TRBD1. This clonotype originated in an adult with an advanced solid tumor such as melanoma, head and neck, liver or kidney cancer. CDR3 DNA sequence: TGTGCCAGTAGTATTAACAGGGGAGCCTACGAGCAGTACTTC. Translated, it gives CASSINRGAYEQYF.